The sample holds a few counts of the clone carrying this T cell receptor (beta chain). Its antigen is unidentified. Trimming cost V 6 bases and J 4 bases, with 12 bases left between them. The CDR3 runs to 13 residues. Germline loops: CDR1 MNHNS, CDR2 SASEGT. Sequencing targeted expressed TCRB transcripts, as all isolated RNA had been reverse transcribed. The repertoire was sequenced with immunoSEQ multiplex PCR; TCRdb's copy has only in-frame clones and lacks some. The sample consists of over 200,000 clones, under 13% of them appearing once. These data originate in a study of beta chain features in type 1 diabetes. Findings and limits, study-wide: For patients, the naive, central memory and Treg TCRB repertoires appeared more alike than for healthy donors. Patients with Type 1 diabetes showed moderately but significantly shorter TCRB CDR3s in all four CD4+ subsets. More deletions and fewer insertions at VDJ junctions were found in patients with type 1 diabetes.

The collection from each donor was one heparinised blood draw averaging roughly 100 mL. Sorting of CD4+ naive, central memory, regulatory and stem cell-like memory cells was performed via CD45RO/CCR7/CD25/CD127/CD95/CD27. The chain employs TRBV6-1 and TRBJ1-2; a weak D match, TRBD1 (6 bases). The TCR sequence derives from a man aged 25-45 years with type 1 diabetes. Material: naive CD4+ T cells from blood. DNA of the CDR3: TGTGCCAGCAGCGTACAGGGCCCCTATGGCTACACCTTC. Its protein is CASSVQGPYGYTF.